This T cell receptor (beta chain) was obtained from a study of blood T cells in healthy people across ages (dated by TCRdb to between 2015 and 2016). Regarding the complete study: In model experiments, template switching captured about one uniquely barcoded TCR beta cDNA molecule for every two T cells. Using deep sequencing normalized with unique cDNA molecular identifiers, the study measured how TCR beta repertoire diversity changes with age. The donors were split into four age groups: young (average around 15 years), middle-aged (around 40), aged (approximately 60) and long-lived (under 90). To avoid experimental bias, donors of different ages were spread randomly across the sequencing lanes. Using the same blood draw, the study looked at two additional independent replicas of 1 million unique cDNA reads for two donors, one aged 18 to 30 and the other aged 80 or older. Broader findings and caveats from the paper: The long-lived group showed more naive CD4+ T cells, fewer expanded clones and increased TCR diversity than the aged group, suggesting age selection. Because the CMV infection status of the donors was unknown, age-related changes in expanded clonotypes may potentially have been confounded. Observed TCR beta diversity correlated strongly with the percentage of naive T cells measured by flow cytometry. Conclusive comparison of naive and antigen-experienced compartments was prevented by the profiling of bulk unsorted PBMCs. As age increased, observed TCR beta diversity per million T cells dropped in a roughly linear way, and a significant reduction was already evident by age about 40. Estimates of total diversity based on one million sequenced T cells were regarded as lower bounds and as underestimates.

Libraries were prepared through 5' RACE. The sequencer listed for this sample is Illumina HiSeq 2500. The second PCR ran for about 6 to 12 cycles and used a J-beta primer mix along with a sample-barcoded 5' primer. A template-switch 5' adaptor carrying 12 random nucleotides introduced a unique molecular identifier onto each TCR beta cDNA molecule. Each sample yielded at least 2.5 million CDR3-containing paired-end reads. All of the RNA was converted into first-strand cDNA using the Mint cDNA synthesis kit, with a TRBC-specific oligonucleotide serving as the primer. After uracil-DNA glycosylase treatment, a first 18-cycle PCR used universal primers M1SS and BC2_uni_R on all cDNA. Per the source publication's procedure: Each sample was normalized by randomly selecting 1 million high-quality reads, each carrying a distinct molecular identifier. Reads sharing molecular identifiers were discarded rather than binned into consensus sequences. MiTCR, run with a Q25 quality threshold and the strictest error-elimination algorithm, handled CDR3 identification, clonotype clustering and error correction. A nonparametric unseen species model with Euler transformation was used to estimate lower-bound total TCR beta diversity. TCRdb's own reprocessing of the public reads used fastp at Q25 and MiXCR and kept productive beta chains. Entries are consolidated by CDR3 protein sequence, retaining the most common genes and DNA. These V and J calls derive from TCRdb rather than the authors' analysis. Counted in this sample were 1,300,000 or so distinct CDR3 sequences; around 59% of them appeared once. The ten most abundant clones make up 5% to 7% of the sample.

CDR1 and CDR2 are read off the germline V gene (reference sequence) as SEHNR and FQNEAQ. Counted from cysteine to phenylalanine, this CDR3 has 17 amino acids. Here the CDR3 DNA is all that survives: 51 bases in frame from base 1. With regard to this clonotype: Which antigen it targets is not known. Per-nucleotide qualities are absent, and no much larger clonotype sits a single base away.

Systemically healthy Caucasian individuals from Russia, around 39 in total and aged about 6 to 100 years, were included as donors. About 10 milliliters of peripheral blood were drawn from each donor into EDTA-treated Vacutainer tubes. Ficoll-Paque density-gradient centrifugation was used to isolate PBMCs, with at least 6 million obtained per sample. Total RNA was extracted from PBMCs with Trizol reagent, with at least 6 micrograms obtained per sample. For every donor, an aliquot of PBMCs went through flow cytometry to measure the percentages of naive CD45RAhigh/CD27high T cells. The receptor chain draws on TRBV7-9 and TRBJ2-5; matching of 5 bases hints at TRBD1 as the D gene. The J call is in doubt because the DNA end fits TRBJ2-7 better. The origin of this receptor is a man aged 18 to 29 in good health. Material for sequencing was blood. The nucleotide sequence is given as TGTGCCAGCAGCAAACCAAACTCAATGACAGTGGCAGGCGAGCAGTACTTC. It specifies CASSKPNSMTVAGEQYF.